This T cell receptor (beta chain) was captured by sequencing in a study of blood T cell repertoires in COVID-19. As for the study in general: From T cells, B-cell-depleted T cells, or PBMCs came the material, which was cDNA or gDNA.

In the source study's methods: Estimates of nucleated cell counts were drawn from the amplification of reference gene primers. The protocol was immunoSEQ multiplex PCR, while the TCRdb copy is restricted to in-frame clones and leaves out a portion. V and J calls and clone size are given by that table; D and trimming were obtained from the DNA. The table shows about 260,000 clones, with approximately 90% occurring only once. Trimming pared 4 bases from V and 6 bases from J, leaving 18 bases between. This CDR3 has 15 amino acids. The germline CDR1 and CDR2 sequences are LGHNT and FRNRAP. This receptor was identified in a woman aged 40 to 49 with acute or convalescent COVID-19. The chain couples TRBV12-5 to TRBJ1-2, with D tentatively TRBD1 (6 bases). Sequencing used peripheral blood. CDR3 in amino acids: CASGYEQGSGNGYTF. CDR3 bases: TGTGCTAGTGGTTACGAACAGGGATCGGGAAATGGCTACACCTTC.